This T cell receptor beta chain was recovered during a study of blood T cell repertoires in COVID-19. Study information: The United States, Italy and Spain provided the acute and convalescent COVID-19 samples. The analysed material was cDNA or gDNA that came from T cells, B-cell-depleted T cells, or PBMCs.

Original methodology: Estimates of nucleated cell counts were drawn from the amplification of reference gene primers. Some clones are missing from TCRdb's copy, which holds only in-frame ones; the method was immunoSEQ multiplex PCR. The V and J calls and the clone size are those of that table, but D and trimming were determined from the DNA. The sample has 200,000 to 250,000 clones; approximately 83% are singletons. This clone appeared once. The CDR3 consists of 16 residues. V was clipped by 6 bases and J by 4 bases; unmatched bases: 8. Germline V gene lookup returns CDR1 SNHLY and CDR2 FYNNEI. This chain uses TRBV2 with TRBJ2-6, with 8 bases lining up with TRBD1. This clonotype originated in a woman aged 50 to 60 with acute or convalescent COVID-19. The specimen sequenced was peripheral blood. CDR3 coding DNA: TGTGCCAGCAGAGCCGACAGGGGTCCAGGGGCCAACGTCCTGACTTTC. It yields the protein CASRADRGPGANVLTF.